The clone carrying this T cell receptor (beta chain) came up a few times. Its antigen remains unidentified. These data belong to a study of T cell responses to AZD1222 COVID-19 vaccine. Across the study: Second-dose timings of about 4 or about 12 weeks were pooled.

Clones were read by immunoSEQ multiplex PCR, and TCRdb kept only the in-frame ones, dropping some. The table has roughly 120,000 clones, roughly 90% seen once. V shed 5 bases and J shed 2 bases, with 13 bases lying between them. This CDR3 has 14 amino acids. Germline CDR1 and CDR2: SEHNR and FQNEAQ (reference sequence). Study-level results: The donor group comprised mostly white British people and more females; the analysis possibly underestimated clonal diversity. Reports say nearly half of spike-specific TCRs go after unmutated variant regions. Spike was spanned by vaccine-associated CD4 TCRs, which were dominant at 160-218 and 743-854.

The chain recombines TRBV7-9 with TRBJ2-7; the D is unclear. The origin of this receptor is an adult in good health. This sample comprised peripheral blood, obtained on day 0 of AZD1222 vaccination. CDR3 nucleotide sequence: TGTGCCAGCAGCCCAGGTAGGGCAGCCTACGAGCAGTACTTC. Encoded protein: CASSPGRAAYEQYF.